The rows below give T cell receptor beta chains drawn from one sample of a study of neurological immune-mediated disorders. TCRdb recomputed calls from the 5' RACE reads with MiXCR, one row per CDR3 protein. The sample includes roughly 120,000 distinct CDR3 sequences, 3% to 3.5% of them seen just once. The sequenced material came from PBMCs. These receptor sequences come from a woman between 25 and 40 years old with multiple sclerosis. CDR3s include the opening cysteine and the closing phenylalanine or tryptophan. D genes are given only for firm matches. Rows give clone size only sometimes, using once, few, many, or a class for an expanded clone.

D: TRBD1
J: TRBJ2-1
size: many
V: TRBV20-1
DNA: TGCAGTGCTAGGCGGACAGGGCGGGATGAGCAGTTCTTC
CDR3: CSARRTGRDEQFF

D: -
J: TRBJ2-2
size: -
V: TRBV6-2/TRBV6-3
DNA: TGTGCCAGCAGTCTCCCGCTCGCGACCGGGGAGCTGTTTTTT
CDR3: CASSLPLATGELFF

D: -
J: TRBJ1-1
size: many
V: TRBV4-3
DNA: TGCGCCAGCAGCCAAGATCGGACCACTGAAGCTTTCTTT
CDR3: CASSQDRTTEAFF

D: -
J: TRBJ2-7
size: many
V: TRBV12-3/TRBV12-4
DNA: TGTGCCAGCAGTTCGTCGGACTCCTACGAGCAGTACTTC
CDR3: CASSSSDSYEQYF

D: -
J: TRBJ1-1
size: many
V: TRBV5-1
DNA: TGCGCCAGCAGCTTGGAAGGATCAAAAAACATGAACACTGAAGCTTTCTTT
CDR3: CASSLEGSKNMNTEAFF

D: -
J: TRBJ2-3
size: many
V: TRBV5-1
DNA: TGCGCCAGCAGCCCCCCACAGGGTTGGACGGATACGCAGTATTTT
CDR3: CASSPPQGWTDTQYF

D: -
J: TRBJ1-1
size: many
V: TRBV14
DNA: TGTGCCAGCAGCCAAGATTTCGTGACTGCCACCATGAACACTGAAGCTTTCTTT
CDR3: CASSQDFVTATMNTEAFF

D: TRBD1
J: TRBJ2-2
size: many
V: TRBV3-1
DNA: TGTGCCAGCAGCCGCGGACAGGGGAACACCGGGGAGCTGTTTTTT
CDR3: CASSRGQGNTGELFF

D: TRBD2
J: TRBJ2-1
size: many
V: TRBV20-1
DNA: TGCAGTGCCCAGGACGGGGGGGCGTCCAATGAGCAGTTCTTC
CDR3: CSAQDGGASNEQFF

D: TRBD2
J: TRBJ2-1
size: many
V: TRBV5-1
DNA: TGCGCCAGCAGCTCGGACCCGGGACTAGCGTTCAATGAGCAGTTCTTC
CDR3: CASSSDPGLAFNEQFF

D: TRBD1
J: TRBJ1-1
size: many
V: TRBV9
DNA: TGTGCCAGCAGCGATGTCAGGGGGGGTCCTGAAGCTTTCTTT
CDR3: CASSDVRGGPEAFF

D: -
J: TRBJ2-7
size: -
V: TRBV29-1
DNA: TGCAGCTCCCTGGGTTACGAGCAGTACTTC
CDR3: CSSLGYEQYF

D: TRBD2
J: TRBJ2-1
size: many
V: TRBV5-5
DNA: TGTGCCAGCAGCTTGGGGAAGCGGGGGTTCTACAATGAGCAGTTCTTC
CDR3: CASSLGKRGFYNEQFF

D: -
J: TRBJ2-3
size: many
V: TRBV15
DNA: TGTGCCACCAGCAGAGCTTTGACAGACATGCAGTATTTT
CDR3: CATSRALTDMQYF

D: -
J: TRBJ2-5
size: many
V: TRBV5-1
DNA: TGCGCCAGCAGCTTTCCTCGGGGAGGCCAAGAGACCCAGTACTTC
CDR3: CASSFPRGGQETQYF

D: TRBD1
J: TRBJ1-5
size: many
V: TRBV5-1
DNA: TGCGCCAGCAGCTCAGGACAGGGCAGTACGGAGCCCCAGCATTTT
CDR3: CASSSGQGSTEPQHF

D: -
J: TRBJ1-1
size: many
V: TRBV12-3/TRBV12-4
DNA: TGTGCCAGCAGTTTGGGGTTCACTGAAGCTTTCTTT
CDR3: CASSLGFTEAFF

D: TRBD2
J: TRBJ2-2
size: many
V: TRBV4-3
DNA: TGCGCCAGCAGCCAGGGGTCGGCGGGGGGGACCGGGGAGCTGTTTTTT
CDR3: CASSQGSAGGTGELFF

D: -
J: TRBJ1-6
size: many
V: TRBV7-6
DNA: TGTGCCAGCAGCTTAGGCCCTCGATCCAATTCACCCCTCCACTTT
CDR3: CASSLGPRSNSPLHF

D: TRBD2
J: TRBJ2-2
size: many
V: TRBV7-9
DNA: TGTGCCAGCAGCTCATTAGCGGGAGCTGTCACCGGGGAGCTGTTTTTT
CDR3: CASSSLAGAVTGELFF

D: -
J: TRBJ1-4
size: many
V: TRBV20-1
DNA: TGCAGTGCTCTCCGGGGACCGACTAATGAAAAACTGTTTTTT
CDR3: CSALRGPTNEKLFF

D: TRBD1
J: TRBJ2-7
size: many
V: TRBV6-5
DNA: TGTGCCAGCAGGGCCTCCGGGACAGCTTTCTACGAGCAGTACTTC
CDR3: CASRASGTAFYEQYF

D: -
J: TRBJ1-6
size: many
V: TRBV7-9
DNA: TGTGCCAGCAGCACAGGTGGGGGGAATTCACCCCTCCACTTT
CDR3: CASSTGGGNSPLHF

D: -
J: TRBJ1-2
size: many
V: TRBV29-1
DNA: TGCAGCGTTGAAGATTACAAGGGGAACTATGGCTACACCTTC
CDR3: CSVEDYKGNYGYTF

D: TRBD1
J: TRBJ1-2
size: many
V: TRBV27
DNA: TGTGCCAGCAGTTTTTTACAGGGGCCCCCGGATGGCTACACCTTC
CDR3: CASSFLQGPPDGYTF

D: TRBD2
J: TRBJ2-3
size: many
V: TRBV6-5
DNA: TGTGCCAGCAGACCCCATATAGCGGGAGCCCACTCAGATACGCAGTATTTT
CDR3: CASRPHIAGAHSDTQYF

D: TRBD1
J: TRBJ1-4
size: few
V: TRBV10-1
DNA: TGCGCCAGCAGTGACCCGGGACAGGGGGCTGAAATGTTTTTT
CDR3: CASSDPGQGAEMFF

D: TRBD1
J: TRBJ2-3
size: many
V: TRBV20-1
DNA: TGCAGTGCTAGAGATACAGGGGGACTAGATACGCAGTATTTT
CDR3: CSARDTGGLDTQYF

D: TRBD2
J: TRBJ2-1
size: many
V: TRBV20-1
DNA: TGCAGTCTGACTAGCGGGAGGTATAATGAGCAGTTCTTC
CDR3: CSLTSGRYNEQFF

D: -
J: TRBJ2-7
size: many
V: TRBV14
DNA: TGTGCCAGCAGCCAAGCCGCAGGGTCTTACGAGCAGTACTTC
CDR3: CASSQAAGSYEQYF

D: -
J: TRBJ2-1
size: many
V: TRBV10-2
DNA: TGCGCCAGCAGTGAGTCCCAGGACTACAATGAGCAGTTCTTC
CDR3: CASSESQDYNEQFF

D: -
J: TRBJ2-6
size: many
V: TRBV12-3/TRBV12-4
DNA: TGTGCCAGCCTTATGACAGGTCGCTCTGGGGCCAACGTCCTGACTTTC
CDR3: CASLMTGRSGANVLTF

D: -
J: TRBJ2-1
size: few
V: TRBV5-1
DNA: TGCGCCAGCAGCTTGGAAGGGGGGCTCTACAATGAGCAGTTCTTC
CDR3: CASSLEGGLYNEQFF

D: TRBD1
J: TRBJ2-2
size: many
V: TRBV14
DNA: TGTGCCACCCGGGACAGGGAGCCCGGGGAGCTGTTTTTT
CDR3: CATRDREPGELFF

D: TRBD1
J: TRBJ1-5
size: many
V: TRBV18
DNA: TGTGCCAGCTCACCACAGGGACAGACGAATCAGCCCCAGCATTTT
CDR3: CASSPQGQTNQPQHF

D: TRBD1
J: TRBJ2-7
size: many
V: TRBV27
DNA: TGTGCCAGCAGTCCAAACACCGGGACAGCCTCCTACGAGCAGTACTTC
CDR3: CASSPNTGTASYEQYF

D: -
J: TRBJ2-7
size: many
V: TRBV20-1
DNA: TGCAGTGCTGAAGGGGTCTCCTACGAGCAGTACTTC
CDR3: CSAEGVSYEQYF

D: TRBD1
J: TRBJ2-1
size: many
V: TRBV5-1
DNA: TGCGCCAGCAGCTCCGCAGGGGGCAATGAGCAGTTCTTC
CDR3: CASSSAGGNEQFF

D: -
J: TRBJ2-7
size: many
V: TRBV10-2
DNA: TGCGCCACTAGGACGGATTCTACCTACGAGCAGTACTTC
CDR3: CATRTDSTYEQYF

D: -
J: TRBJ2-2
size: many
V: TRBV15
DNA: TGTGCCACCAGCAGACAGAACACCGGGGAGCTGTTTTTT
CDR3: CATSRQNTGELFF

D: TRBD1
J: TRBJ2-7
size: many
V: TRBV5-1
DNA: TGCGCCAGCAGCTGGGCCGGGACAGGGGGCTCCGAGCAGTACTTC
CDR3: CASSWAGTGGSEQYF

D: -
J: TRBJ1-1
size: many
V: TRBV20-1
DNA: TGCAGTGCTAGAGCCTTGGGGGCCTTCGGCACTGAAGCTTTCTTT
CDR3: CSARALGAFGTEAFF

D: TRBD1
J: TRBJ1-2
size: many
V: TRBV7-2
DNA: TGTGCCAGCAGTTACACACAGGGGGGACACTATGGCTACACCTTC
CDR3: CASSYTQGGHYGYTF

D: -
J: TRBJ2-2
size: many
V: TRBV5-1
DNA: TGCGCCAGCAGCTTAGAAGGGGGCACCGGGGAGCTGTTTTTT
CDR3: CASSLEGGTGELFF

D: -
J: TRBJ2-6
size: -
V: TRBV3-1
DNA: TGTGCCAACAGCGTGCCGTTCTCTGGGGCCAAAGTCCTGACTTTC
CDR3: CANSVPFSGAKVLTF

D: -
J: TRBJ2-7
size: many
V: TRBV20-1
DNA: TGCAGTGCTAGACCCCCACCGGGGGCTACCTACGAGCAGTACTTC
CDR3: CSARPPPGATYEQYF

D: TRBD1
J: TRBJ2-7
size: many
V: TRBV9
DNA: TGTGCCAGCAGCTTCGGGACAGGACCATCCGAGCAGTACTTC
CDR3: CASSFGTGPSEQYF

D: -
J: TRBJ2-7
size: many
V: TRBV7-2
DNA: TGTGCCAGCAGCTTAGCGGGGAGCGAGCAGTACTTC
CDR3: CASSLAGSEQYF

D: TRBD1
J: TRBJ1-2
size: many
V: TRBV5-1
DNA: TGCGCCAGCAGCTTCGGACAGGGGGCATTAGGCTACACCTTC
CDR3: CASSFGQGALGYTF

D: -
J: TRBJ1-2
size: many
V: TRBV5-1
DNA: TGCGCCAGCAGCTTGCGGGATGTCGATGGCTACACCTTC
CDR3: CASSLRDVDGYTF

D: TRBD2
J: TRBJ2-7
size: many
V: TRBV20-1
DNA: TGCAGTGCTAGATATCCGCCCGGGACTAGCGGGAGGAGAAGTTACGAGCAGTACTTC
CDR3: CSARYPPGTSGRRSYEQYF

D: TRBD2
J: TRBJ2-1
size: many
V: TRBV6-5
DNA: TGTGCCAGCAGTTTGGGCGGGAGTAGGTCGAATGAGCAGTTCTTC
CDR3: CASSLGGSRSNEQFF

D: -
J: TRBJ1-1
size: many
V: TRBV7-9
DNA: TGTGCCAGCAGCCCCGCAGGGGCCACTGAAGCTTTCTTT
CDR3: CASSPAGATEAFF

D: -
J: TRBJ1-1
size: many
V: TRBV29-1
DNA: TGCAGCGTTGAAGGAGCAGGGTGGGTGACTGAAGCTTTCTTT
CDR3: CSVEGAGWVTEAFF